This T cell receptor beta chain was obtained from a study of PD-L1 blockade in urothelial cancer. Spiked synthetic TCR analogs estimated absolute template abundance per PCR. Sequencing used immunoSEQ multiplex PCR; TCRdb keeps in-frame clones, though not all of them. Of approximately 19,000 clones detected, around nine tenths appear once; the ten largest clones hold about 12%. The CDR3 runs 12 residues. V gave up 6 bases and J gave up 3 bases, with 9 bases separating them. Germline V lookup: CDR1 MNHNY, CDR2 SVGAGI (reference sequence). As to time point: pretreatment peripheral blood. Per patient, between 1 and 8 samples were collected at pretreatment and on-treatment time points.

The input for sequencing was PBMCs, taken around atezolizumab (anti-PD-L1) treatment. This chain uses TRBV6-6 with TRBJ2-7; D gene uncertain. The TCR sequence derives from a man between 65 and 85 years old with urothelial cancer. CDR3 nucleotides: TGTGCCAGCAGCCCCGGTCTCTACGAGCAGTACTTC. Its translation: CASSPGLYEQYF.